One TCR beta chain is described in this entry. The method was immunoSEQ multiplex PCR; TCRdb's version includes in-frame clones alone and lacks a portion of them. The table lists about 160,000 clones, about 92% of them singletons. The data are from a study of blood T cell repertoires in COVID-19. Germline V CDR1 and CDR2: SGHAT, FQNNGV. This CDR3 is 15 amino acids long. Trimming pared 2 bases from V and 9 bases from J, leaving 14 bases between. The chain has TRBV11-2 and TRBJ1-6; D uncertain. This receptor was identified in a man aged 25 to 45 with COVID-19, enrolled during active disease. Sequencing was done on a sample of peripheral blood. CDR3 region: CASSLSRFRGSPLHF. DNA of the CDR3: TGTGCCAGCAGCTTATCGAGGTTTCGGGGTTCACCCCTCCACTTT.